This T cell receptor (beta chain) was sequenced in a study of cytomegalovirus exposure and HLA in healthy donors. Whole-study context: Earlier work reported 117 million unique TCR beta sequences from about 170 million T cells.

Remarks on this clone: Antigen specificity is unknown.

The CDR3 loop spans 15 amino acids. CDR1 SGHVS and CDR2 FQNEAQ come from the germline V gene. J lost 2 bases, V lost 1 base, and 5 bases had no gene match. PCR employed 60 Vbeta and 13 Jbeta primers. Assay: immunoSEQ multiplex PCR; the TCRdb copy retains only in-frame clones and omits some. The repertoire consists of under 200,000 clones, with roughly 88% occurring once and the leading ten covering about 6%. Study conclusions and caveats: When presence/absence was analysed, sequencing depth was taken to be roughly uniform across donors.

The sequenced sample was PBMCs. This clonotype was sampled from a man in his fifties or sixties in good health and CMV-seropositive. V gene TRBV7-8 combines with J gene TRBJ2-7; TRBD2 matches at 7 bases. CDR3 residues: CASSLERGTTYEQYV. In nucleotides, the CDR3 is TGTGCCAGCAGCTTAGAACGGGGGACTACCTACGAGCAGTACGTC.